Following are 25 T cell receptor beta chains from one sample sequenced in a study of blood T cell repertoires in COVID-19. Clones were sequenced by immunoSEQ multiplex PCR, and TCRdb holds only the in-frame ones, with some missing. The top ten clones hold approximately 6.3% of a sample with 70,000 to 95,000 clones, approximately 92% of them seen once. Material for sequencing was peripheral blood. The receptors were sampled from a woman aged 55 to 70 with active COVID-19.

The V call is TRBV14, the J call TRBJ1-1; D perhaps matches TRBD1 (5 bases). With 2 bases removed from V and 6 bases from J, the gap between germline ends came to 13 bases. The CDR3 has 14 residues. CDR1 and CDR2 from the germline V gene are SGHDN and FVKESK. CDR3 coding DNA: TGTGCCAGCAGCCAACGACCGGGACTGGCTGAAGCTTTCTTT. It is translated as CASSQRPGLAEAFF.

This clone showed up just once. The chain has TRBV4-3 and TRBJ2-1; 8 nucleotides line up with TRBD2. Germline lookup yields CDR1 LGHNA and CDR2 YSLEER. The J segment lost 8 bases and the V segment lost 0 bases, leaving 15 bases of the junction unmatched. The CDR3 is made up of 18 amino acids. CDR3 nucleotide sequence: TGCGCCAGCAGCCAAGAGGGGCCACTAGCGGCTTCTGGGGATGAGCAGTTCTTC. This gives the protein CASSQEGPLAASGDEQFF.

The chain links TRBV7-2 to TRBJ1-2; maybe TRBD1 (6 bases). Germline-derived CDR1 and CDR2 are SGHTA and FQGNSA. The CDR3 consists of 16 residues. Trimming pared 5 bases from V and 3 bases from J, leaving 19 bases between. This chain's CDR3 is CASSPRGREGDYGYTF. CDR3 in DNA: TGTGCCAGCAGCCCACGGGGTAGGGAGGGGGACTATGGCTACACCTTC.

This clone showed up just once. The chain has TRBV7-8 and TRBJ2-1; a weak D match, TRBD2 (6 bases). The CDR3 sequence is 14 residues long. Germline V gene sequence: CDR1 SGHVS, CDR2 FQNEAQ. V was trimmed by 1 base and J by 4 bases, leaving 8 bases between them. This chain's CDR3 is CASSLERGYNEQFF. The CDR3 DNA reads as TGTGCCAGCAGCTTAGAACGGGGGTACAATGAGCAGTTCTTC.

J is TRBJ2-7 and V is TRBV7-9, with TRBD2 matching 12 bases. From germline, CDR1 is SEHNR and CDR2 FQNEAQ (reference sequence). V gave up 4 bases and J gave up 3 bases; unmatched junction bases: 7. The CDR3 covers 16 residues. CDR3 nucleotide sequence: TGTGCCAGCAGCTACCTGACTAGCGGGAGCGTCTACGAGCAGTACTTC. Amino acids: CASSYLTSGSVYEQYF.

This clone was counted only a few times. This chain joins TRBV4-2 and TRBJ1-2; possible D gene TRBD1, 6 bases. Trimming pared 4 bases from V and 8 bases from J, leaving 17 bases between. The CDR3 length is 14 residues. From germline, CDR1 is LGHNA and CDR2 YNFKEQ. The CDR3 region is CASSPLGGGSGYTF. The CDR3 bases are TGTGCCAGCAGCCCCCTAGGGGGGGGTAGCGGCTACACCTTC.

The chain couples TRBV30 to TRBJ2-7; 7 nucleotides align to TRBD1. This CDR3 has 14 amino acids. CDR1 and CDR2 from the germline V gene are GTSNPN and SVGIG (reference sequence). V was pared by 0 bases and J by 5 bases, with 7 bases of the junction left unmatched. In DNA, the CDR3 is TGTGCCTGGAGTGTAGGGCAGGGGGTCCACGAGCAGTACTTC. It encodes CAWSVGQGVHEQYF.

The chain links TRBV7-8 to TRBJ2-2, with TRBD1 as a possible D gene (6 bases). This CDR3 spans 16 amino acids. V was cut by 2 bases and J by 0 bases, with 10 bases left in between. Germline V gene data show CDR1 as SGHVS and CDR2 as FQNEAQ. In DNA, the CDR3 is TGTGCCAGCAGCTTAAGTGGGGGCTCGAACACCGGGGAGCTGTTTTTT. This translates into CASSLSGGSNTGELFF.

The rearrangement joins TRBV3-1 (or the pseudogene TRBV3-2) to TRBJ2-1, with 7 bases identical to TRBD1. CDR1 is LGHDT and CDR2 is YNNKEL in the germline V gene (reference sequence). This CDR3 has 15 amino acids. V shed 4 bases, J shed 9 bases, and the junction held 12 bases outside the gene matches. CDR3 protein: CASSPRSGGRGEQFF. The CDR3 DNA reads as TGTGCCAGCAGCCCCCGGTCAGGGGGTAGGGGTGAGCAGTTCTTC.

The CDR3 protein is CASSRDTGRYGYTF. The CDR3 DNA reads TGTGCCAGCAGCCGTGACACAGGGCGGTATGGCTACACCTTC. V and J are TRBV7-9 and TRBJ1-2; D is possibly TRBD1 (6 bases). Deletions cut 5 bases from V and 5 bases from J, with 15 bases between. CDR1 and CDR2 (germline): SEHNR, FQNEAQ (reference sequence). The CDR3 loop spans 14 amino acids.

CDR3 in amino acids: CASSPSGPEAETQYF. DNA of the CDR3: TGTGCCAGCAGCCCTAGCGGTCCTGAAGCGGAGACCCAGTACTTC. The chain couples TRBV9 to TRBJ2-5; 7 bases agree with TRBD2. V gave up 4 bases and J gave up 5 bases; unmatched junction bases: 11. This CDR3 is built from 15 residues. Germline CDR1 SGDLS, CDR2 YYNGEE.

This clone is labeled as medium-sized (0.01 to 0.1%). This rearrangement joins TRBV7-9 to TRBJ2-3, with D perhaps matching TRBD2 (6 bases). V lost 6 bases, J lost 6 bases, and 16 bases lay in between. This CDR3 has 14 residues. Germline CDR1 SEHNR, CDR2 FQNEAQ (reference sequence). CDR3: CASSPPRGFDTQYF. The CDR3 nucleotides are TGTGCCAGCAGTCCCCCCCGGGGGTTCGATACGCAGTATTTT.

The J gene is TRBJ2-1, the V gene TRBV5-1; 8 bases are shared with TRBD2. The CDR3 has 17 residues. CDR1 and CDR2 (germline): SGHRS, YFSETQ. Losses at the gene ends were 4 bases for V and 0 bases for J; bases not matched to a gene: 9. CDR3 coding DNA: TGCGCCAGCAGCCCTGGACTAGCCCCTAGCTCCTACAATGAGCAGTTCTTC. Translating gives CASSPGLAPSSYNEQFF.

Points on this clone: Relative to the germline gene, one junction end is altered; a read error may explain this. The chain couples TRBV7-7 to TRBJ2-7, with D perhaps TRBD1 (5 bases). Germline-derived CDR1 and CDR2 are SSHAT and FNYEAQ (reference sequence). CDR3 size: 14 residues. The CDR3 loop is CASSPRTGASEQYF. CDR3 DNA sequence: TGTGCTAGCAGCCCCAGAACAGGAGCATCCGAGCAGTACTTC.

This chain connects TRBV2 to TRBJ2-7, with 9 positions matching TRBD1. The CDR3 contains 16 residues. In germline, CDR1 is SNHLY, CDR2 FYNNEI. Losses at the gene ends were 0 bases for V and 2 bases for J; bases not matched to a gene: 5. CDR3 bases: TGTGCCAGCAGTGAAGCCCCGGGACAGGGCGCCTACGAGCAGTACTTC. Protein product: CASSEAPGQGAYEQYF.

The chain combines TRBV24-1 with TRBJ2-5; D is ambiguous. V lost 3 bases to trimming and J lost 3 bases, with 13 bases between them. CDR3 length: 15 residues. CDR1 is KGHDR, CDR2 SFDVKD, per germline. CDR3 in DNA: TGTGCCACCAGTGATACTTCTAAACTAAAAGAGACCCAGTACTTC. Protein product: CATSDTSKLKETQYF.

This clone was seen a single time. The V gene is TRBV4-3, the J gene TRBJ2-1; maybe TRBD2 (6 bases). The CDR3 has 12 amino acids. CDR1 is LGHNA, CDR2 YSLEER, per germline. Trimming pared 0 bases from V and 11 bases from J, leaving 8 bases between. CDR3 sequence reads: CASSQDREQQFF. The CDR3 bases are TGCGCCAGCAGCCAAGATCGGGAGCAGCAGTTCTTC.

The CDR3 loop is CASSLTRGDQPQHF. As DNA, the CDR3 is TGTGCCAGCAGCTTGACCCGGGGGGATCAGCCCCAGCATTTT. The rearrangement joins TRBV5-6 to TRBJ1-5, with D tentatively TRBD1 (5 bases). Germline values: CDR1 SGHDT, CDR2 YYEEEE. Trimming removed 1 base from V and 5 bases from J, with 10 bases in between. The CDR3 contains 14 residues.

This chain links TRBV28 with TRBJ1-1; D is unclear. The CDR3 runs 14 residues. Trimming removed 2 bases at V and 6 bases at J, with 13 bases between. Germline V gene lookup returns CDR1 MDHEN and CDR2 SYDVKM. The DNA of the CDR3 is TGTGCCAGCAGTTTACGGCAGCCCCGGGCTGAAGCTTTCTTT. As protein: CASSLRQPRAEAFF.

The table lists this clone with a few counts. The rearrangement joins TRBV19 to TRBJ2-1; 9 bases are a match to TRBD1. The V gene's germline CDR1 is LNHDA and CDR2 SQIVND (reference sequence). This CDR3 is 16 amino acids long. Trimming at V came to 5 bases and at J to 0 bases, leaving 5 bases not matched to a gene. In DNA form, the CDR3 reads TGTGCCAGTAGTGTCTGGACAGGGGTCTCCTACAATGAGCAGTTCTTC. Its translation is CASSVWTGVSYNEQFF.

The rearrangement links TRBV28 to TRBJ1-5, with 10 nucleotides matching TRBD1. With V trimmed by 7 bases and J by 6 bases, 15 bases remained unmatched. This CDR3 has 17 amino acids. CDR1 and CDR2 (germline): MDHEN, SYDVKM. As DNA, the CDR3 is TGTGCCAGCACCTCGGGACAGGGGAGACTAGCTGCTCAGCCCCAGCATTTT. Its translation is CASTSGQGRLAAQPQHF.

This chain uses TRBV3-1 (or the pseudogene TRBV3-2) with TRBJ1-1, with D hard to call. This CDR3 spans 13 amino acids. Germline-derived CDR1 and CDR2 are LGHDT and YNNKEL (reference sequence). V shed 6 bases and J shed 0 bases, with 8 bases lying between them. The CDR3, as DNA: TGTGCCAGCAGTCTACAGATGAACACTGAAGCTTTCTTT. Translation: CASSLQMNTEAFF.

The V gene is TRBV6-5, the J gene TRBJ2-7; weak D call: TRBD1 (5 bases). The length of the CDR3 is 14 residues. V lost 6 bases and J lost 2, with 14 bases in between. In germline, CDR1 is MNHEY, CDR2 SVGAGI. CDR3 amino acids: CASRGRSVTYEQYF. The CDR3 DNA reads TGTGCCAGCAGGGGGCGGAGCGTGACCTACGAGCAGTACTTC.

J is TRBJ1-4 and V is TRBV19; 10 bases match TRBD1. Germline V gene data show CDR1 as LNHDA and CDR2 as SQIVND (reference sequence). Trimming cost V 6 bases and J 6 bases; bases outside gene matches: 4. The CDR3 contains 14 residues. In DNA form, the CDR3 reads TGTGCCAGTAGAGACAGGGGGCGCGATGAAAAACTGTTTTTT. It translates to CASRDRGRDEKLFF.

The rearrangement links TRBV30 to TRBJ1-4; 7 bases are a match to TRBD1. The CDR3 length is 13 residues. With V trimmed by 4 bases and J by 6 bases, 5 bases remained unmatched. Germline CDR1 GTSNPN, CDR2 SVGIG (reference sequence). The CDR3 DNA reads TGTGCCTGGACGGAGGGGGCAGATGAAAAACTGTTTTTT. The encoded protein is CAWTEGADEKLFF.